The 2 T cell receptor beta chains listed next were all sequenced from one sample in a study of identical twins. TCRdb redid the calling of the 5' RACE reads with MiXCR, one entry per CDR3 protein. The top ten hold less than 15% of the sample, which has about 790,000 distinct CDR3 sequences, approximately 18% seen once. These same records also appear under a second study, on T cells expressing NK-cell markers.

Sequencing was done on a sample of PBMCs. The receptors derive from a young woman in good health.

This clonotype has more than one count but fewer than ten. The J gene is TRBJ2-7, the V gene TRBV30, with TRBD1 matching over 9 bases. J lost 3 bases, V lost 0 bases, and 3 bases had no gene match. Germline CDR1 is GTSNPN and CDR2 is SVGIG (reference sequence). The CDR3 extends over 14 amino acids. The CDR3 here is CAWSVGTGFYEQYF. CDR3 coding DNA: TGTGCCTGGAGTGTAGGGACAGGGTTCTACGAGCAGTACTTC.

The chain has TRBV7-2 and TRBJ2-3, with D hard to call. The CDR3 runs 12 residues. Trimming stripped 5 bases from V and 9 bases from J, with 12 bases between. Looked up from germline, CDR1 is SGHTA and CDR2 is FQGNSA. CDR3 coding DNA: TGTGCCAGCAGCACGGACGGCCCAACGCAGTATTTT. Translation: CASSTDGPTQYF.